A selection of T cell receptor beta chains follows, all from one sample in a study of post-analysis software for immune sequencing data. TCRdb re-called the PCR reads through MiXCR, storing one row per CDR3 protein. Of fewer than 850,000 distinct CDR3 sequences in the sample, approximately 30% were seen once. Sequences were obtained from blood. These TCRs come from a girl aged 10 to 17 with multiple sclerosis. Each CDR3 is given with its conserved first and last residue. D genes are given only for firm matches. For some rows the clone size is stated as once, few or many, or as a class when expanded; others skip it.

TRBJ2-1,TRBV20-1,many,TRBD2,TGCAGTGCACCCGGGACTAGCTTCCAGAATGAGCAGTTCTTC,CSAPGTSFQNEQFF
TRBJ2-7,TRBV6-6,-,-,TGTGCCAGCAGTTACACCCAAGCATACGAGCAGTACTTC,CASSYTQAYEQYF
TRBJ1-1,TRBV11-2,few,-,TGTGCCAGCAGCTCACTTTCCGAAGCTTTCTTT,CASSSLSEAFF
TRBJ2-5,TRBV10-3,-,TRBD2,TGTGCCATCAGTGAGTCGAGTAGCGGGGGGTCTACAGGGACCCAGTACTTC,CAISESSSGGSTGTQYF
TRBJ2-3,TRBV28,few,-,TGTGCCAGCAGGATGACAGAGCCTAGCACAGATACGCAGTATTTT,CASRMTEPSTDTQYF
TRBJ2-5,TRBV7-9,many,TRBD1,TGTGCCAGCAGCGCCGGGACAGGCGGACCCGAGACCCAGTACTTC,CASSAGTGGPETQYF
TRBJ2-1,TRBV3-1,-,TRBD2,TGTGCCAGCAGCCAACCGCTAGCGGGGGGTGAAGATGAGCAGTTCTTC,CASSQPLAGGEDEQFF
TRBJ2-3,TRBV6-5,few,TRBD1,TGTGCCAGCAGTTACCTACCCCGGGACAGTTTCCCAGATACGCAGTATTTT,CASSYLPRDSFPDTQYF
TRBJ1-5,TRBV18,many,-,TGTGCCAGCTCACCCCAGGGGTCCAATCAGCCCCAGCATTTT,CASSPQGSNQPQHF
TRBJ2-1,TRBV20-1,-,TRBD2,TGCAGTGCTAGACCGGGACTAGCGCACAATGAGCAGTTCTTC,CSARPGLAHNEQFF
TRBJ2-3,TRBV5-1,few,-,TGCGCCAGCAGCTTGGGGAGGGCGACCAGCACAGATACGCAGTATTTT,CASSLGRATSTDTQYF
TRBJ1-2,TRBV5-1,-,TRBD1,TGCGCCAGCAGCTGGACAGGGATGGATGGCTACACCTTC,CASSWTGMDGYTF
TRBJ1-1,TRBV12-3/TRBV12-4,few,TRBD1,TGTGCCAGCAGTCCGGCCGACAGGGAAACTGAAGCTTTCTTT,CASSPADRETEAFF
TRBJ1-1,TRBV6-5,-,-,TGTGCCAGCAGGCCTTTCGACAGGAACACTGAAGCTTTCTTT,CASRPFDRNTEAFF
TRBJ1-6,TRBV6-9,few,TRBD1,TGTGCCAGCAGTTACCACAGGGGCAAGTCACCCCTCCACTTT,CASSYHRGKSPLHF
TRBJ2-1,TRBV13,few,-,TGTGCCAGCAGCTTAGGTGGGGTGCGGAATGAGCAGTTCTTC,CASSLGGVRNEQFF